The clone carrying this TCR beta chain was observed once. This entry is derived from a study of shared clonotypes between healthy human individuals. CD45RO-negative, CCR7-selected cells formed the naive CD8 fraction, which excluded terminally differentiated effector memory CD45RA+ cells. The authors' processing: In the immunoSEQ data, sequences were junction-only and lacked quality scores, so filtering differed. Clones were sequenced by immunoSEQ multiplex PCR, and TCRdb holds only the in-frame ones, with some missing. V, J and clone size derive from that table, while D and trimming were established from the DNA sequence. The sample has approximately 840,000 clones; about 96% are singletons. The length of the CDR3 is 15 residues. Trimming stripped 3 bases from V and 0 bases from J, with 11 bases between. CDR1 and CDR2 from the germline V gene are MNHNS and SASEGT.

J is TRBJ1-1 and V is TRBV6-1; no reliable D call. The clonotype was recovered from a man aged 25 to 45 in good health. Sequencing input: naive CD8+ T cells sorted from blood. CDR3 bases: TGTGCCAGCAGTGAGTGGGTGAAGTTGAACACTGAAGCTTTCTTT. Translation gives CASSEWVKLNTEAFF.